A single sample is the source of the 29 T cell receptor beta chains below, sequenced in a study of T cells in Graves' hyperthyroidism and ophthalmopathy. The investigators amplified TCR beta CDR3 regions from RNA transcripts. The HTBI primer set drove a first-round RT-PCR of the TCR CDR3. Each CDR3 protein gets one entry after TCRdb re-called the multiplex PCR reads with MiXCR. The sample gives around 560,000 distinct CDR3 sequences, about a sixth of which show up once; roughly 18% is in the top ten. Sample: blood. These receptors were obtained from a woman younger than 30 with Graves' hyperthyroidism.

This clonotype has only a few counts. The gene calls are TRBV7-8 and TRBJ2-7; weak D call: TRBD1 (6 bases). Germline V gene data show CDR1 as SGHVS and CDR2 as FQNEAQ. This CDR3 spans 17 amino acids. The germline V and J ends were trimmed by 7 bases and 7 bases, with 29 bases remaining between them. The CDR3 region is CASTPGWGLVSLTEQYF. The CDR3 DNA sequence: TGTGCCAGCACTCCTGGGTGGGGGCTAGTCTCCTTGACGGAGCAGTACTTC.

This clonotype was seen repeatedly, ten times or more. The V and J genes are TRBV29-1 and TRBJ1-1; TRBD1 aligns across 7 bases. CDR1 is SQVTM and CDR2 is ANQGSEA in the germline V gene. The J segment lost 0 bases and the V segment lost 5 bases, leaving 3 bases of the junction unmatched. This CDR3 is 13 amino acids long. The DNA for the CDR3 is TGCAGCGTTCGAGACAGGGTGAACACTGAAGCTTTCTTT. It codes for CSVRDRVNTEAFF.

This clonotype was seen more than once but under ten times. The rearrangement joins TRBV29-1 to TRBJ1-2, with 10 bases that match TRBD1. The germline V gene has CDR1 SQVTM and CDR2 ANQGSEA. J gave up 8 bases and V 3 bases, and 6 bases lay outside the gene matches. The length of the CDR3 is 13 residues. In nucleotides, the CDR3 is TGCAGCGTTGATTGGGACAGGGGATACGGCTACACCTTC. It translates to CSVDWDRGYGYTF.

This clonotype was observed many times. Here the CDR3 DNA reads TGTGCCAGTCTCGGGGGGGGCCTGGGGAATGAGCAGTTCTTC. This encodes CASLGGGLGNEQFF. This rearrangement joins TRBV7-9 to TRBJ2-1; 8 positions match TRBD2. This CDR3 contains 14 residues. Per the germline V gene, CDR1 is SEHNR and CDR2 is FQNEAQ (reference sequence). The trim removed 9 bases at V and 7 bases at J, leaving 11 bases unmatched.

The chain carries TRBV4-3 and TRBJ1-1, with no clear D. The length of the CDR3 is 14 residues. Deletions cut 0 bases from V and 4 bases from J, with 9 bases between. Germline V CDR1 and CDR2: LGHNA, YSLEER. The CDR3 reads CASSQDAGVTEAFF. The CDR3 coding sequence is TGCGCCAGCAGCCAAGATGCTGGGGTCACTGAAGCTTTCTTT.

With regard to this clonotype: A much larger clone differs by one base, so this may be a read error. The chain is built from TRBV6-5 and TRBJ2-7; perhaps D is TRBD1 or TRBD2 (5 bases each). The J call is in doubt because the DNA end fits TRBJ2-1 better. CDR3 length equals 16 residues. In germline, CDR1 is MNHEY, CDR2 SVGAGI. CDR3 coding DNA: TGTGCCAGCAGTTACCCTTCCGGGACGGTCTCCTACGAGCAGTTCTTC. This codes for CASSYPSGTVSYEQFF.

This clonotype was seen more than once but under ten times. J is TRBJ1-2 and V is TRBV3-1; no clear D gene. This CDR3 comprises 14 residues. Germline V gives CDR1 LGHDT, CDR2 YNNKEL (reference sequence). V lost 4 bases, J lost 5 bases, and 14 bases lay in between. The CDR3: CASSPESGRYGYTF. The CDR3 nucleotides are TGTGCCAGCAGCCCAGAGTCGGGCCGATATGGCTACACCTTC.

This clonotype was seen many times. This chain joins TRBV7-3 and TRBJ1-5; the match to TRBD1 covers 7 bases. Trimming took 4 bases from V and 2 from J; bases not matched to a gene: 8. The length of the CDR3 is 16 residues. Per germline, CDR1 SGHTA and CDR2 FQGTGA. CDR3 sequence reads: CASSSKGQRRNQPQHF. The CDR3 bases are TGTGCCAGCAGCTCAAAGGGACAGCGACGCAATCAGCCCCAGCATTTT.

This clonotype has a handful of counts. This sequence joins TRBV7-9 and TRBJ2-7, with D possibly TRBD1 on 5 matching bases. V lost 3 bases, J lost 7 bases, and 13 bases lay in between. The CDR3 contains 13 residues. Germline V gene lookup returns CDR1 SEHNR and CDR2 FQNEAQ (reference sequence). CDR3 DNA sequence: TGTGCCAGCAGCTTCCAGGGAATGGGGGAGCAGTACTTC. This translates into CASSFQGMGEQYF.

The chain has TRBV19 and TRBJ1-1; the match to TRBD1 covers 7 bases. Germline CDR1 is LNHDA and CDR2 is SQIVND (reference sequence). The CDR3 extends over 15 amino acids. The J segment lost 1 base and the V segment lost 5 bases, leaving 7 bases of the junction unmatched. The CDR3 DNA reads TGTGCCAGTAGTCTCTGGGACAGATCGAACACTGAAGCTTTCTTT. As protein: CASSLWDRSNTEAFF.

This clonotype showed up many times. The chain recombines TRBV7-2 with TRBJ2-7, with D hard to call. Germline CDR1 SGHTA, CDR2 FQGNSA. V was shortened by 1 base and J by 2 bases, with 12 bases between the two germline ends. CDR3 length: 15 amino acids. The CDR3 DNA sequence: TGTGCCAGCAGCTTAGAGGTGGTTACTCCCTACGAGCAGTACTTC. Protein: CASSLEVVTPYEQYF.

This clonotype was recorded many times. The rearrangement joins TRBV20-1 to TRBJ2-7; possible D gene TRBD1, 6 bases. This CDR3 spans 12 amino acids. The V end lost 6 bases, the J end lost 6 bases, and 15 bases lay between the germline ends. Germline CDR1 DFQATT, CDR2 SNEGSKA (reference sequence). This chain's CDR3 is CSASVTGSEQYF. The CDR3 DNA reads as TGCAGTGCAAGTGTGACAGGCTCCGAGCAGTACTTC.

This chain connects TRBV20-1 to TRBJ2-3; D is ambiguous. Trimming removed 5 bases at V and 6 bases at J, with 9 bases between. Germline V gene data show CDR1 as DFQATT and CDR2 as SNEGSKA (reference sequence). The CDR3 is made up of 11 amino acids. For the CDR3, the DNA is TGCAGTGCTGGGCCCAGCGATACGCAGTATTTT. Translating gives CSAGPSDTQYF.

The chain couples TRBV9 to TRBJ2-1, with D perhaps TRBD1 or TRBD2 (5 bases each). This CDR3 spans 14 amino acids. V shed 4 bases and J shed 6 bases, with 14 bases lying between them. Looked up from germline, CDR1 is SGDLS and CDR2 is YYNGEE. The CDR3 DNA sequence: TGTGCCAGCAGCACGGGACCCCGGGGCAATGAGCAGTTCTTC. Translation: CASSTGPRGNEQFF.

This clonotype was seen ten or more times. This chain uses TRBV6-1 with TRBJ1-2, with TRBD1 matching 10 bases. The V segment lost 6 bases and the J segment 8 bases; nucleotides outside the gene matches: 6. Germline V gene sequence: CDR1 MNHNS, CDR2 SASEGT. The CDR3 runs to 13 residues. The CDR3: CASRTDRGSGYTF. The CDR3 DNA reads TGTGCCAGCAGGACGGACAGGGGGAGCGGCTACACCTTC.

This clonotype was seen ten or more times. The chain couples TRBV3-1 to TRBJ2-3; D possibly corresponds to TRBD1 (5 bases). The V and J ends lost 0 bases and 1 base respectively, with 8 bases between them. Looked up from germline, CDR1 is LGHDT and CDR2 is YNNKEL (reference sequence). The CDR3 extends over 15 amino acids. The CDR3 nucleotides are TGTGCCAGCAGCCAAGACAGGGTGGGCACAGATACGCAGTATTTT. It is translated as CASSQDRVGTDTQYF.

In its sample, this clonotype was seen many times. The chain is built from TRBV7-6 and TRBJ2-1, with 11 bases lining up with TRBD2. The CDR3 has 17 residues. With V trimmed by 5 bases and J by 3 bases, 9 bases remained unmatched. CDR1 is SGHVS and CDR2 is FNYEAQ in the germline V gene. The CDR3 nucleotides are TGTGCCAGCAGCGATCGACTAGCGGGGCAAATCTACAATGAGCAGTTCTTC. This translates into CASSDRLAGQIYNEQFF.

This clonotype was detected ten times or more. This chain connects TRBV12-3 or TRBV12-4 to TRBJ1-3; D is perhaps TRBD1 (5 bases). The germline V and J ends were trimmed by 7 bases and 2 bases, with 18 bases remaining between them. CDR3 length: 16 amino acids. The CDR3 DNA reads TGTGCCAGCATCATACTAGGGACGGCAACTGGAAACACCATATATTTT. The encoded protein is CASIILGTATGNTIYF.

This chain's CDR3 is CAWSPRTGEGYTF. The CDR3 DNA follows: TGTGCCTGGAGTCCCCGGACAGGGGAAGGCTACACCTTC. The rearrangement uses TRBV30 and TRBJ1-2, with 9 bases matching TRBD1. CDR3 size: 13 residues. Germline V lookup: CDR1 GTSNPN, CDR2 SVGIG (reference sequence). The ends lost 2 bases at V and 8 bases at J; junction bases unmatched: 6.

This clonotype appeared many times. This sequence joins TRBV2 and TRBJ2-7; 9 nucleotides line up with TRBD2. Germline assignment: CDR1 SNHLY and CDR2 FYNNEI. This CDR3 contains 16 residues. The trim removed 0 bases at V and 0 bases at J, leaving 3 bases unmatched. The CDR3 sequence: CASSEALAGRSYEQYF. For the CDR3, the DNA is TGTGCCAGCAGTGAAGCGCTAGCGGGGCGCTCCTACGAGCAGTACTTC. Combining the CDR3 with reference TRBV2 and TRBJ2-7 gives the whole variable domain EPEVTQTPSHQVTQMGQEVILRCVPISNHLYFYWYRQILGQKVEFLVSFYNNEISEKSEIFDDQFSVERPDGSNFTLKIRSTKLEDSAMYFCASSEALAGRSYEQYFGPGTRLTVT.

This clonotype has at least ten counts. The V and J genes are TRBV3-1 and TRBJ1-1, with 7 bases matching TRBD1. Germline V lookup: CDR1 LGHDT, CDR2 YNNKEL (reference sequence). The CDR3 length is 15 residues. Trimming took 1 base from V and 2 from J; bases not matched to a gene: 4. The CDR3 DNA is TGTGCCAGCAGCCAAGTGGGACAGCTAAACACTGAAGCTTTCTTT. Protein: CASSQVGQLNTEAFF.

This chain connects TRBV27 to TRBJ1-1; TRBD1 might be the D (5 bases). Germline assignment: CDR1 MNHEY and CDR2 SMNVEV (reference sequence). Trimming pared 6 bases from V and 6 bases from J, leaving 20 bases between. This CDR3 is 15 amino acids long. In DNA form, the CDR3 reads TGTGCCAGCAGCAGACCGGGGCGGGGTTCGGCTGAAGCTTTCTTT. It yields the protein CASSRPGRGSAEAFF.

This chain connects TRBV14 to TRBJ1-6; D is possibly TRBD1 (5 bases). V was clipped by 7 bases and J by 0 bases, with 10 bases between them. The germline V gene encodes CDR1 SGHDN and CDR2 FVKESK. The CDR3 covers 15 residues. DNA for the CDR3: TGTGCCAGCATGGGGGGGAGCTCCTATAATTCACCCCTCCACTTT. It specifies CASMGGSSYNSPLHF.

This clonotype was seen many times. This chain joins TRBV5-1 and TRBJ1-1, with unresolved D. CDR3 length: 12 amino acids. The germline V gene encodes CDR1 SGHRS and CDR2 YFSETQ. Trimming removed 2 bases at V and 6 bases at J, with 8 bases between. This CDR3 reads CASSFGRAEAFF. The CDR3 DNA follows: TGCGCCAGCAGCTTTGGGCGGGCTGAAGCTTTCTTT.

A few counts support this clonotype. This sequence joins TRBV29-1 and TRBJ1-2; no definite D call. Germline assignment: CDR1 SQVTM and CDR2 ANQGSEA. The CDR3 loop spans 13 amino acids. Trimming pared 2 bases from V and 0 bases from J, leaving 7 bases between. CDR3 in amino acids: CSVENIANYGYTF. The DNA for the CDR3 is TGCAGCGTTGAAAACATAGCTAACTATGGCTACACCTTC.

The V gene is TRBV7-9, the J gene TRBJ2-6; D unresolved. The V gene's germline CDR1 is SEHNR and CDR2 FQNEAQ (reference sequence). V lost 4 bases, J lost 2 bases, and 12 bases lay in between. This CDR3 comprises 16 residues. The CDR3 spells CASSSPLGPGANVLTF. CDR3 nucleotide sequence: TGTGCCAGCAGCTCTCCTTTGGGTCCTGGGGCCAACGTCCTGACTTTC.

This clonotype has only a few counts. This rearrangement joins TRBV10-1 to TRBJ2-3; no clear D. This CDR3 contains 13 residues. Germline values: CDR1 WNHNN, CDR2 SYGVQD (reference sequence). With 3 bases removed from V and 3 bases from J, the gap between germline ends came to 7 bases. The CDR3 spells CASSEMETDTQYF. The CDR3 nucleotides read TGCGCCAGCAGTGAAATGGAGACAGATACGCAGTATTTT.

J is TRBJ1-3 and V is TRBV6-5; TRBD1 is a possible D gene (5 bases). V lost 0 bases and J lost 1, with 7 bases in between. Germline assignment: CDR1 MNHEY and CDR2 SVGAGI. The CDR3 loop spans 15 amino acids. In DNA form, the CDR3 reads TGTGCCAGCAGTTACTCGGGACTATCTGGAAACACCATATATTTT. Encoded protein: CASSYSGLSGNTIYF.

This clonotype was counted many times. This chain links TRBV2 with TRBJ1-5; D ambiguous. This CDR3 is 14 amino acids long. The germline V gene has CDR1 SNHLY and CDR2 FYNNEI. Trimming pared 6 bases from V and 6 bases from J, leaving 15 bases between. DNA of the CDR3: TGTGCCAGCAGGGCTGACACTGCGCGTCAGCCCCAGCATTTT. Translated, it gives CASRADTARQPQHF.